Listed below are T cell receptor beta chains from one sample, sequenced in a study of identical twins. Using its own MiXCR run on the 5' RACE reads, TCRdb lists one record per CDR3 protein. Among approximately 600,000 distinct CDR3 sequences, about 7.6% were seen once, and the ten largest hold over 1.5%. These data also formed part of another study, on yellow fever vaccine responses in identical twins.

The sequencing sample was made of PBMCs. The source is a young woman in good health. Both conserved end residues are part of each CDR3. The D gene is left open where the match is weak. Expanded clones get a size class; other rows say once, few or many, or leave the size out.

abundance	v_gene	j_gene	len	d_gene	CDR3nt	CDR3aa
many	TRBV14	TRBJ2-3	15	TRBD2	TGTGCCAGCAGTTTTTCGACTAGCGGCACAGATACGCAGTATTTT	CASSFSTSGTDTQYF
NA	TRBV6-1	TRBJ1-1	13	NA	TGTGCCAGCAGAAGCATTGGGTGGGATATTGGGGTCTTT	CASRSIGWDIGVF
NA	TRBV14	TRBJ2-1	17	TRBD2	TGTGCCAGCAGCCCACCGGGACTAGCGGGACCAAACAATGAGCAGTTCTTC	CASSPPGLAGPNNEQFF
many	TRBV24-1	TRBJ2-2	13	NA	TGTGCCACTGGACAGCCGAACACCGGGGAGCTGTTTTTT	CATGQPNTGELFF
many	TRBV2	TRBJ2-1	15	TRBD2	TGTGCCAGCAGGCGAACTAGCGGGAACTACAATGAGCAGTTCTTC	CASRRTSGNYNEQFF
few	TRBV10-3	TRBJ2-5	14	NA	TGTGCCATCAGTGTTTTGGGAAATCAAGAGACCCAGTACTTC	CAISVLGNQETQYF
many	TRBV7-2	TRBJ2-7	17	NA	TGTGCCAGCAGCTTAGCGCAGGGAACCCCCAGCTCCTACGAGCAGTACTTC	CASSLAQGTPSSYEQYF
NA	TRBV27	TRBJ2-3	16	NA	TGTGCCAGCAGTTTATATTGGGGATATAGCACAGATACGCAGTATTTT	CASSLYWGYSTDTQYF
many	TRBV7-9	TRBJ1-4	15	TRBD1	TGTGCCAGCAGCCTAAGGACAGGGACGAGTGAAAAACTGTTTTTT	CASSLRTGTSEKLFF
few	TRBV2	TRBJ2-3	15	NA	TGTGCCAGCAGTATAGGAGGGCTAGGGGCAGATACGCAGTATTTT	CASSIGGLGADTQYF
many	TRBV12-3/TRBV12-4	TRBJ1-1	12	NA	TGTGCCAGCACCTGGGAGCACACTGAAGCTTTCTTT	CASTWEHTEAFF
few	TRBV28	TRBJ2-5	17	TRBD2	TGTGCCAGCAGCCTCTCCCCGACTAGCGGGAGTATGGGGACCCAGTACTTC	CASSLSPTSGSMGTQYF
NA	TRBV12-3/TRBV12-4	TRBJ1-4	19	TRBD1	TGTGCCAGCAGCCTAACCGTAGGGACAGGGACGTCACCTAATGAAAAACTGTTTTTT	CASSLTVGTGTSPNEKLFF
NA	TRBV2	TRBJ2-5	15	NA	TGTGCCAGCAGTGATCTCAGGACAACCCAAGAGACCCAGTACTTC	CASSDLRTTQETQYF
many	TRBV28	TRBJ2-7	14	NA	TGTGCCAGCAGTCCTCTATGGACCTCCTACGAGCAGTACTTC	CASSPLWTSYEQYF
NA	TRBV29-1	TRBJ2-7	13	NA	TGCAGCGTTGGGGACTTACACTTATACGAGCAGTACTTC	CSVGDLHLYEQYF
NA	TRBV4-1	TRBJ2-5	17	NA	TGCGCCAGCAGCCAAGAGGAGTCGGGTCAGCTCCAAGAGACCCAGTACTTC	CASSQEESGQLQETQYF
NA	TRBV20-1	TRBJ2-3	17	TRBD2	TGCAGTGCCACCGGGACTAGCGGGACTGGGAGTCCAGATACGCAGTATTTT	CSATGTSGTGSPDTQYF
few	TRBV5-6	TRBJ2-1	15	NA	TGTGCCAGCAGCTTGTACTCGAGACAGTCAGATGAGCAGTTCTTC	CASSLYSRQSDEQFF
many	TRBV5-1	TRBJ1-2	15	NA	TGCGCCAGCAGCGAAACCGGGACGCGTGACAGAGGCTACACCTTC	CASSETGTRDRGYTF
NA	TRBV28	TRBJ2-1	15	NA	TGTGCCAGCAGCCGGCCAGGGCACGAAGACAATGAGCAGTTCTTC	CASSRPGHEDNEQFF
many	TRBV3-1	TRBJ2-1	13	NA	TGTGCCAGCAGCCAAGATAGCCGGAGTGAGCAGTTCTTC	CASSQDSRSEQFF
NA	TRBV7-8	TRBJ2-3	16	NA	TGTGCCAGCAGCTTATACCCTAGCGTTGGCACAGATACGCAGTATTTT	CASSLYPSVGTDTQYF
NA	TRBV6-1	TRBJ2-1	14	NA	TGTGCCAGCAGTGAGACAGGCTCCTACAATGAGCAGTTCTTC	CASSETGSYNEQFF
NA	TRBV4-2	TRBJ2-5	15	NA	TGTGCCAGCAGCCAATTCTCAGGGCTCCCCGAGACCCAGTACTTC	CASSQFSGLPETQYF
few	TRBV5-1	TRBJ2-5	16	TRBD2	TGCGCCAGCAGCGGCGGACTAGCGGGGGCCCAAGAGACCCAGTACTTC	CASSGGLAGAQETQYF
few	TRBV2	TRBJ1-1	20	TRBD1	TGTGCCAGCAGTGAAGCGCTCAACCGGGACAGGGGAAGGCGGAACACTGAAGCTTTCTTT	CASSEALNRDRGRRNTEAFF
NA	TRBV5-1	TRBJ2-1	17	TRBD2	TGCGCCAGCACCACCCGAGCGGGGACGGCCTCCTACAATGAGCAGTTCTTC	CASTTRAGTASYNEQFF
few	TRBV27	TRBJ2-1	19	TRBD2	TGTGCCAGCTGCCCCGCCCGGCAGACTAGCGGGAGCAATGGTGGTGAGCAGTTCTTC	CASCPARQTSGSNGGEQFF
many	TRBV12-3/TRBV12-4	TRBJ1-2	14	TRBD1	TGTGCCAGCAGTAGCCCCGGGACAGGCTATGGCTACACCTTC	CASSSPGTGYGYTF
NA	TRBV20-1	TRBJ1-1	13	NA	TGCAGGGCCCACCGGGGCAAGAACACTGAAGCTTTCTTT	CRAHRGKNTEAFF
NA	TRBV28	TRBJ2-1	15	TRBD2	TGTGCCAGCGATCGGGTGGGGGGGACCTACAATGAGCAGTTCTTC	CASDRVGGTYNEQFF
few	TRBV12-5	TRBJ2-4	14	NA	TGTGCTAGTGGTTTGGGGGGGGTCAAAAACATTCAGTACTTC	CASGLGGVKNIQYF
few	TRBV7-6	TRBJ2-5	16	TRBD1	TGTGCCAGCAGCTTAGGACAGGGCCTTCCGGGAGAGACCCAGTACTTC	CASSLGQGLPGETQYF
many	TRBV12-3/TRBV12-4	TRBJ2-2	15	TRBD2	TGTGCCAGCAGTTATCTAGCGGGGCAGACCGGGGAGCTGTTTTTT	CASSYLAGQTGELFF
NA	TRBV7-2	TRBJ1-2	15	TRBD1	TGTGCCAGCAGCTTAGCTATGGGACAGGGCGATGGCTACACCTTC	CASSLAMGQGDGYTF
many	TRBV7-9	TRBJ1-1	15	NA	TGTGCCAGCAGCCCGTCCGGGGCGGTGAACACTGAAGCTTTCTTT	CASSPSGAVNTEAFF
NA	TRBV7-2	TRBJ2-3	13	NA	TGTGCCAGCAGCTATAGGGGTTCGGATACGCAGTATTTT	CASSYRGSDTQYF
NA	TRBV6-5	TRBJ2-5	15	NA	TGTGCCAGCAGTTACTCGGGGGCGGCGGGAGAGACCCAGTACTTC	CASSYSGAAGETQYF
NA	TRBV4-1	TRBJ2-3	17	NA	TGCGCCAGCAGCCAAGATGCGGCCACCCTTAGGGGGGGTACGCAGTATTTT	CASSQDAATLRGGTQYF
many	TRBV5-1	TRBJ2-2	15	NA	TGCGCCAGCAGACAGGACATCACGAACACCGGGGAGCTGTTTTTT	CASRQDITNTGELFF
NA	TRBV5-1	TRBJ2-3	16	TRBD2	TGCGCCAGCAGCCATGGGACTAGCGGGAGCACAGATACGCAGTATTTT	CASSHGTSGSTDTQYF
NA	TRBV4-1	TRBJ2-3	15	NA	TGCGCCAGCAGCTCAGGAGTTAACAGGGAAGGGTCGCAGTATTTT	CASSSGVNREGSQYF
many	TRBV7-9	TRBJ2-1	12	NA	TGTGCCAGCAGCCCTCCTGGGGATGAGCAGTTCTTC	CASSPPGDEQFF
NA	TRBV20-1	TRBJ2-7	15	TRBD2	TGCAGTGCCCTTCCCCTAGCGGGAGCAGTCTACGAGCAGTACTTC	CSALPLAGAVYEQYF